This T cell receptor beta chain is from a study of T cell repertoires in cytomegalovirus infection. At the level of the study: Evidence of both CMV infection and a matching HLA type came from public TCR beta signatures. Study findings and constraints: Predominance within the ex vivo response was attributable to HLA-C-restricted CMV-specific TCR beta clonotypes.

This clonotype was recorded at least ten times. What it binds is not known. TCRdb re-called the reads through MiXCR, storing one row per CDR3 protein. The sample records 450,000 to 550,000 distinct CDR3 sequences, approximately 15% being singletons. The germline V gene has CDR1 MDHEN and CDR2 SYDVKM. CDR3 length: 13 amino acids. The ends lost 10 bases at V and 6 bases at J; junction bases unmatched: 9. The genes are TRBV28 and TRBJ2-7; 10 nucleotides agree with TRBD1. The sequence derives from a human donor in good health (CMV status not recorded). Some clones in this sample may be carry-over from other donors' samples. The sequenced material came from CD8+ T cells from PBMCs. The CDR3 sequence: CATSSGTGVEQYF. The CDR3 nucleotides are TGTGCCACCTCTTCGGGGACAGGGGTCGAGCAGTACTTC.